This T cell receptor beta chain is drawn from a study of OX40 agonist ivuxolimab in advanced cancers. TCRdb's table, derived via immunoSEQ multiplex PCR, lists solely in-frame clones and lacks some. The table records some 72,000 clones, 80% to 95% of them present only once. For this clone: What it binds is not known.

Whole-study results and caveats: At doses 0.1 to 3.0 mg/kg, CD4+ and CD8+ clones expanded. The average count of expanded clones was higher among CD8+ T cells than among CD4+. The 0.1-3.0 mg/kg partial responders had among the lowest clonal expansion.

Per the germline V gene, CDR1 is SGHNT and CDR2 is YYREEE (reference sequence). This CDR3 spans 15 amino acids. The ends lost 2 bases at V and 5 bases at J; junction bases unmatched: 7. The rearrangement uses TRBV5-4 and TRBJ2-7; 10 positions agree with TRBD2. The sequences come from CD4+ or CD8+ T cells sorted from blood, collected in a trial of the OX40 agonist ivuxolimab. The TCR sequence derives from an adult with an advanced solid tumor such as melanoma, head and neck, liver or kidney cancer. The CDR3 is CASSLERGGRDEQYF. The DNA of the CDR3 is TGTGCCAGCAGCTTAGAGCGGGGGGGCCGGGACGAGCAGTACTTC.